This is a list of T cell receptor beta chains from one sample in a study of cytomegalovirus exposure and HLA in healthy donors. This table comes from immunoSEQ multiplex PCR, and its TCRdb copy is limited to in-frame clones, with some not included. The profile shows fewer than 200,000 clones, 80% to 85% of them singletons. The sequencing input was PBMCs. These receptor sequences come from a man aged 45-60 years in good health and CMV-seronegative. Both conserved end residues are part of each CDR3. The order of the fields is V gene, J gene, D gene, clone size, CDR3 protein, CDR3 DNA. A D gene is named only where the DNA matches it firmly. Clone sizes are given selectively: once, few, many, or a class where the clone is expanded.

TRBV11-1	TRBJ2-7	TRBD2	.	CASSTGLASNHEQYF	TGTGCCAGCAGCACAGGACTAGCATCCAACCACGAGCAGTACTTC
TRBV19	TRBJ1-1	.	.	CASSRWAEKEGAFF	TGTGCCAGTAGTAGGTGGGCGGAAAAAGAGGGAGCTTTCTTT
TRBV28	TRBJ1-1	.	few	CASSLASAFTEAFF	TGTGCCAGCAGTTTAGCCAGTGCCTTCACTGAAGCTTTCTTT
TRBV10-2	TRBJ2-7	.	.	CASSTAYEQYF	TGCGCCAGCAGCACGGCCTACGAGCAGTACTTC
TRBV19	TRBJ1-5	TRBD1	.	CASSIGQVDHEPQHF	TGTGCCAGTAGTATTGGACAGGTTGACCATGAACCCCAGCATTTT
TRBV19	TRBJ1-2	.	.	CATKTGPTRGYTF	TGTGCCACCAAGACAGGACCCACCCGTGGCTACACCTTC
TRBV27	TRBJ2-5	.	.	CASSAGAITSQETQYF	TGTGCCAGCAGTGCGGGGGCAATCACTTCCCAAGAGACCCAGTACTTC
TRBV6-5	TRBJ2-7	.	.	CASSLDGNREQYF	TGTGCCAGCAGTCTCGACGGGAACAGAGAGCAGTACTTC
TRBV9	TRBJ1-4	.	.	CASSVGQGFNNEKLFF	TGTGCCAGCAGCGTAGGTCAGGGGTTTAATAATGAAAAACTGTTTTTT
TRBV6-1	TRBJ2-3	TRBD1	once	CASSQGQGADTQYF	TGTGCCAGCAGTCAAGGACAGGGGGCGGATACGCAGTATTTT
TRBV27	TRBJ2-5	TRBD1	once	CASRSTGVQTQYF	TGTGCCAGCAGGTCGACAGGGGTACAGACCCAGTACTTC
TRBV29-1	TRBJ2-2	TRBD1	.	CSVDPGDRGPSTGELFF	TGCAGCGTTGACCCAGGGGACAGGGGGCCGAGCACCGGGGAGCTGTTTTTT
TRBV6-1	TRBJ2-7	TRBD1	.	CASTPGQGGLEQYF	TGTGCCAGCACCCCGGGACAGGGAGGCCTCGAGCAGTACTTC
TRBV7-8	TRBJ2-6	.	.	CASSLEAGPSGANVLTF	TGTGCCAGCAGCTTAGAGGCAGGTCCTTCTGGGGCCAACGTCCTGACTTTC
TRBV28	TRBJ2-2	TRBD2	.	CASSPPRTSGYTGELFF	TGTGCCAGCAGTCCCCCTAGGACTAGCGGCTACACCGGGGAGCTGTTTTTT
TRBV28	TRBJ2-1	TRBD2	once	CASSLRSGSRNEQFF	TGTGCCAGCAGTTTGCGCAGCGGGAGTCGGAATGAGCAGTTCTTC
TRBV11-2	TRBJ1-2	TRBD1	.	CASSTRDSYALGGGYTF	TGTGCCAGCAGCACGCGGGACAGTTACGCCCTGGGAGGTGGCTACACCTTC
TRBV7-6	TRBJ2-7	.	.	CASSFDRSKYEQYF	TGTGCCAGCAGCTTCGACAGGAGTAAATACGAGCAGTACTTC
TRBV10-1	TRBJ2-5	.	.	CASTMGRVKTQYF	TGCGCCAGCACTATGGGCAGGGTCAAGACCCAGTACTTC
TRBV5-5	TRBJ1-1	TRBD1	.	CASRKTGALNTEAFF	TGTGCCAGCAGGAAAACAGGGGCACTGAACACTGAAGCTTTCTTT
TRBV30	TRBJ1-2	.	.	CAWSPQARNYGYTF	TGTGCCTGGAGTCCACAGGCCCGAAACTATGGCTACACCTTC
TRBV18	TRBJ1-4	TRBD1	.	CASSPGQNEKLFF	TGTGCCAGCTCACCGGGACAGAATGAAAAACTGTTTTTT
TRBV7-3	TRBJ2-2	.	.	CASSPGNTRELFF	TGTGCCAGCAGCCCTGGTAACACCCGGGAGCTGTTTTTT